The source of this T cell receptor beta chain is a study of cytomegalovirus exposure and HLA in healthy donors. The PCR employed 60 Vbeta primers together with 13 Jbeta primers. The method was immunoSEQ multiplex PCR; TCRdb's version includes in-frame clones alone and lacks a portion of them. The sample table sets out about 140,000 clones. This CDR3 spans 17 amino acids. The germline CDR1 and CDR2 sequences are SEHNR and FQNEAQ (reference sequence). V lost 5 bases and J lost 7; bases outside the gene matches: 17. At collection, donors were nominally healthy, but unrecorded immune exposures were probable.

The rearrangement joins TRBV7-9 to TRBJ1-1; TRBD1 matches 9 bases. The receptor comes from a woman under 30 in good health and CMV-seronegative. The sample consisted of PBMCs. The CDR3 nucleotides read TGTGCCAGCAGCGGGCGTACAGGGGGCAGGCGGATGGATGAAGCTTTCTTT. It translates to CASSGRTGGRRMDEAFF.